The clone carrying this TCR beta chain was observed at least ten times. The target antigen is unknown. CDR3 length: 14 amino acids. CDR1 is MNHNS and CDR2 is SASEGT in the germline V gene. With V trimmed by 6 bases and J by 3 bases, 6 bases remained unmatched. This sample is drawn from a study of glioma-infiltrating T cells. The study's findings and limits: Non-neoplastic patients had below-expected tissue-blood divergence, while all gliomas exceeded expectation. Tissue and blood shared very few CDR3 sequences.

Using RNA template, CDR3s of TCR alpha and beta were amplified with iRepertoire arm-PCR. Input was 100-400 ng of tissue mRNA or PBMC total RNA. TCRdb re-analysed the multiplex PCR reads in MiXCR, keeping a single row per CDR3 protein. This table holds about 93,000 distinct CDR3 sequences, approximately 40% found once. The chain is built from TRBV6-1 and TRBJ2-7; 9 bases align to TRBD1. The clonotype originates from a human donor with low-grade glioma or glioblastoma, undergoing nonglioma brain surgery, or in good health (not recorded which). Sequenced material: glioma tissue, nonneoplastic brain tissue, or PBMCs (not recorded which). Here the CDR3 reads CASSRTTGGYEQYF. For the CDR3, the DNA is TGTGCCAGCAGCCGAACGACAGGGGGCTACGAGCAGTACTTC.